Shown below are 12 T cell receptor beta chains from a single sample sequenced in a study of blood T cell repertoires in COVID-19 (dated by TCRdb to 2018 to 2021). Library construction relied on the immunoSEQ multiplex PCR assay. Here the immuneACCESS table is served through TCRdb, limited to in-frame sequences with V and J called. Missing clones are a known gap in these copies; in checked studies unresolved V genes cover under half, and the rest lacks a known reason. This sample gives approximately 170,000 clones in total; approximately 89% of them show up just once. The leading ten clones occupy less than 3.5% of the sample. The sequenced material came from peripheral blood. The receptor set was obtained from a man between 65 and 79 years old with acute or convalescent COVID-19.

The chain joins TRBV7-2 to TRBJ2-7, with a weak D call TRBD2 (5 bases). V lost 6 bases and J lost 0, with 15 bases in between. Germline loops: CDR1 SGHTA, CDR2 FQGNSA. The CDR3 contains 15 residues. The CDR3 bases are TGTGCCAGCAGGCCAGCGGTTGTCTCCTCCTACGAGCAGTACTTC. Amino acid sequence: CASRPAVVSSYEQYF.

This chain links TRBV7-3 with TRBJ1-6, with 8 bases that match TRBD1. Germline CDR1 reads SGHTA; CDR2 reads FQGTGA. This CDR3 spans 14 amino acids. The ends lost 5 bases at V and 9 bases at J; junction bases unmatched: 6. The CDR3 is CASSATGGTSPLHF. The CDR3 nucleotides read TGTGCCAGCAGCGCAACAGGGGGTACTTCACCCCTCCACTTT.

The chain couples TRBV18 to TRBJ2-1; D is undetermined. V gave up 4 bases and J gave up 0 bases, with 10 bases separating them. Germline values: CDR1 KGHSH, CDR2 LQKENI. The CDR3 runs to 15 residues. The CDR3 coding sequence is TGTGCCAGCTCACTCGAGCCGGGCTCCTACAATGAGCAGTTCTTC. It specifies CASSLEPGSYNEQFF.

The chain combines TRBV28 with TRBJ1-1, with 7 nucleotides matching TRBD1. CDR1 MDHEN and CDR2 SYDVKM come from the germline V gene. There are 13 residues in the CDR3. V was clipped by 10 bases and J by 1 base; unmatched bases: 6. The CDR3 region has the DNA TGTGCCACCGTGGACAGGAGGAACACTGAAGCTTTCTTT. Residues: CATVDRRNTEAFF.

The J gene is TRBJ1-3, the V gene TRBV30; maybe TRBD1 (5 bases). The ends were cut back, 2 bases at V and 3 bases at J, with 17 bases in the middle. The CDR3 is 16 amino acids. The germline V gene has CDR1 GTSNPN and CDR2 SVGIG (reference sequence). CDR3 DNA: TGTGCCTGGAGTTTCGGGGGTACAAGGCTTGGAAACACCATATATTTT. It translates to CAWSFGGTRLGNTIYF.

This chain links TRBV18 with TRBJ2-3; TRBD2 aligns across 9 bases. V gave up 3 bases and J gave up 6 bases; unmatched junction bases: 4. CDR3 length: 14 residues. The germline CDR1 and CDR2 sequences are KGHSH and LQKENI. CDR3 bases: TGTGCCAGCTCACCGGGACTAGCATACGATACGCAGTATTTT. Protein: CASSPGLAYDTQYF.

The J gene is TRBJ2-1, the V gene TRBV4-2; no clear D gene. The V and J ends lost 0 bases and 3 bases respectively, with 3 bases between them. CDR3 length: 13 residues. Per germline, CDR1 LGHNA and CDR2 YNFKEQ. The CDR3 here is CASSQDLYNEQFF. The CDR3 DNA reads TGTGCCAGCAGCCAAGATCTCTACAATGAGCAGTTCTTC.

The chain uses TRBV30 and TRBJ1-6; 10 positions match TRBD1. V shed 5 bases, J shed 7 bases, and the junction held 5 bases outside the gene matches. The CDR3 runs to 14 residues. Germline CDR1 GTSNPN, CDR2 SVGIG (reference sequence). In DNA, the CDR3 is TGTGCCTGGGACAGGGGGCAATTAAATTCACCCCTCCACTTT. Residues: CAWDRGQLNSPLHF. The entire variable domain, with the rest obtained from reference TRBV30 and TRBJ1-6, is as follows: SQTIHQWPATLVQPVGSPLSLECTVEGTSNPNLYWYRQAAGRGLQLLFYSVGIGQISSEVPQNLSASRPQDRQFILSSKKLLLSDSGFYLCAWDRGQLNSPLHFGNGTRLTVT.

The CDR3 region has the DNA TGTGCCAGCAGCTTAGCAGCGGGATTGCCTTACAATGAGCAGTTCTTC. This translates into CASSLAAGLPYNEQFF. The chain joins TRBV11-2 to TRBJ2-1; 7 bases align to TRBD2. The CDR3 extends over 16 amino acids. The V gene's germline CDR1 is SGHAT and CDR2 FQNNGV. The trim removed 1 base at V and 4 bases at J, leaving 7 bases unmatched.

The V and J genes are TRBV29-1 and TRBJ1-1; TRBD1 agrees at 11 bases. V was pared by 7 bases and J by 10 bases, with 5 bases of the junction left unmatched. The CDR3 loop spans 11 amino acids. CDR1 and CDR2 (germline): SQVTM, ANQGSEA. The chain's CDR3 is CSGTGGSRAFF. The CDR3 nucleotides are TGCAGCGGGACAGGGGGCTCTCGAGCTTTCTTT.

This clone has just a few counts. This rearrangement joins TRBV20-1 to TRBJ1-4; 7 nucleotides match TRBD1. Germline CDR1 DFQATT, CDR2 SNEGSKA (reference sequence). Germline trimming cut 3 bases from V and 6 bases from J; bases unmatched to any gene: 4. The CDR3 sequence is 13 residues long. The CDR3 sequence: CSASLGQYEKLFF. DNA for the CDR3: TGCAGTGCTAGTCTGGGACAGTATGAAAAACTGTTTTTT.

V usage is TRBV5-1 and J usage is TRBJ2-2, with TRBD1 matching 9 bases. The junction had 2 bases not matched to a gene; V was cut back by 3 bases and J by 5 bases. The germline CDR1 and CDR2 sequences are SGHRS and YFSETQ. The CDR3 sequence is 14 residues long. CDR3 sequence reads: CASSSGQGTGELFF. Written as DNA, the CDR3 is TGCGCCAGCAGCTCGGGACAGGGTACCGGGGAGCTGTTTTTT. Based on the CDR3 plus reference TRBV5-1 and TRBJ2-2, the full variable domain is KAGVTQTPRYLIKTRGQQVTLSCSPISGHRSVSWYQQTPGQGLQFLFEYFSETQRNKGNFPGRFSGRQFSNSRSEMNVSTLELGDSALYLCASSSGQGTGELFFGEGSRLTVL.